The source of this T cell receptor (beta chain) is a study of blood T cells in healthy people across ages. From germline, CDR1 is SGHTA and CDR2 FQGNSA. There are 15 residues in the CDR3. V lost 1 base, J lost 4 bases, and 3 bases stayed unmatched. This clonotype was detected a few times. Alongside a J-beta primer mix, a sample-barcoded 5' primer served in a second PCR lasting roughly 7 to 11 cycles. Every cDNA molecule carried a tag from a template-switch adaptor bearing 12 random nucleotides. Via MiXCR, TCRdb re-called the 5' RACE reads, giving one row per CDR3 protein. The table lists 800,000 to 950,000 distinct CDR3 sequences, 25% to 30% of them singletons. Separately, the same data were catalogued under a study of T cells of mothers and their children. This second study notes: Related and unrelated pairs show similar shaping of TCR recombination output by thymic selection. The search for persistent microchimeric T cell clones detected none.

This receptor was obtained from a woman in her 40s in good health. Sequencing used blood. The J gene is TRBJ2-7, the V gene TRBV7-2; 11 nucleotides match TRBD2. CDR3 in amino acids: CASSLVGLAVYEQYF. CDR3 nucleotides: TGTGCCAGCAGCTTAGTGGGACTAGCGGTATACGAGCAGTACTTC. Full variable domain (rest looked up from reference TRBV7-2 and TRBJ2-7): GAGVSQSPSNKVTEKGKDVELRCDPISGHTALYWYRQSLGQGLEFLIYFQGNSAPDKSGLPSDRFSAERTGGSVSTLTIQRTQQEDSAVYLCASSLVGLAVYEQYFGPGTRLTVT.